This T cell receptor beta chain was identified during a study of control samples from healthy donors and cancer patients. Assay: immunoSEQ multiplex PCR; the TCRdb copy retains only in-frame clones and omits some. The sample contains 170,000 or so clones, 94% of which appear only once. The V gene's germline CDR1 is SGHVS and CDR2 FQNEAQ. This CDR3 is built from 14 residues. Trimming removed 5 bases from V and 7 bases from J, with 18 bases in between. The rearrangement links TRBV7-8 to TRBJ2-7; maybe TRBD2 (6 bases). The receptor comes from a woman aged 18-29 years in good health. The sequencing sample was made of blood. CDR3 nucleotides: TGTGCCAGCAGCCAGGACGTGCCGGGGAGGGAGCAGTACTTC. It specifies CASSQDVPGREQYF.